The 27 T cell receptor beta chains presented below share a single source sample, sequenced in a study of cytomegalovirus exposure and HLA in healthy donors. In the PCR, 60 Vbeta and 13 Jbeta primers were used. The data were produced by immunoSEQ multiplex PCR, yet TCRdb's version contains in-frame clones alone and is incomplete. Seen here are 150,000 to 180,000 clones, 74% observed once, and the top ten hold 2.1%. The sequencing sample was made of PBMCs. The receptors originated from a young man in good health and CMV-seronegative.

The chain employs TRBV12-5 and TRBJ1-5; 7 bases align to TRBD1. V lost 7 bases and J lost 4; bases outside the gene matches: 13. Germline CDR1 LGHNT, CDR2 FRNRAP. The length of the CDR3 is 16 residues. The CDR3 DNA sequence: TGTGCTAGTGTTAGGGCAGGGGGTCATCGGAATCAGCCCCAGCATTTT. Translation: CASVRAGGHRNQPQHF.

The chain joins TRBV7-3 to TRBJ2-2; 10 positions match TRBD2. V lost 0 bases to trimming and J lost 5 bases; unmatched junction nucleotides: 3. CDR1 and CDR2 from the germline V gene are SGHTA and FQGTGA. The CDR3 has 16 residues. The CDR3 spells CASSLTPSGGTGELFF. CDR3 nucleotide sequence: TGTGCCAGCAGCTTAACCCCTAGCGGGGGAACCGGGGAGCTGTTTTTT. Using reference TRBV7-3 and TRBJ2-2 for the parts outside the CDR3, the full variable domain is GAGVSQTPSNKVTEKGKYVELRCDPISGHTALYWYRQSLGQGPEFLIYFQGTGAADDSGLPNDRFFAVRPEGSVSTLKIQRTERGDSAVYLCASSLTPSGGTGELFFGEGSRLTVL.

The chain is built from TRBV5-1 and TRBJ1-1, with TRBD1 matching over 9 bases. Germline CDR1 reads SGHRS; CDR2 reads YFSETQ. Germline trimming cut 4 bases from V and 0 bases from J; bases unmatched to any gene: 7. This CDR3 is 16 amino acids long. CDR3 DNA sequence: TGCGCCAGCAGCCTCGGGACAGGGTGGCTGAACACTGAAGCTTTCTTT. Translating gives CASSLGTGWLNTEAFF. The full variable domain, its missing parts supplied by reference TRBV5-1 and TRBJ1-1, is KAGVTQTPRYLIKTRGQQVTLSCSPISGHRSVSWYQQTPGQGLQFLFEYFSETQRNKGNFPGRFSGRQFSNSRSEMNVSTLELGDSALYLCASSLGTGWLNTEAFFGQGTRLTVV.

V and J are TRBV4-1 and TRBJ2-5; TRBD2 matches at 15 bases. The CDR3 contains 18 residues. The germline CDR1 and CDR2 sequences are MGHRA and YSYEKL. V gave up 1 base and J gave up 3 bases; unmatched junction bases: 6. CDR3 nucleotide sequence: TGCGCCAGCAGCCAAGGGACTAGCGGGGGGGCGATCGAAGAGACCCAGTACTTC. It codes for CASSQGTSGGAIEETQYF.

CDR3 DNA sequence: TGTGCCAGCAGTCCCGACAAGAATCAGCCCCAGCATTTT. Its translation is CASSPDKNQPQHF. This chain links TRBV28 with TRBJ1-5, with no clear D. V was shortened by 5 bases and J by 4 bases, with 9 bases between the two germline ends. The CDR3 spans 13 residues. The germline CDR1 and CDR2 sequences are MDHEN and SYDVKM.

As DNA, the CDR3 is TGTGCCAGTAGTATAGGACAGCTACAAGAGACCCAGTACTTC. Its protein is CASSIGQLQETQYF. The chain employs TRBV19 and TRBJ2-5; D might be TRBD1 (5 bases). The germline CDR1 and CDR2 sequences are LNHDA and SQIVND (reference sequence). Trimming cost V 1 base and J 2 bases, with 8 bases left between them. This CDR3 contains 14 residues.

The CDR3 region is CATGTGEPPQHF. Written as DNA, the CDR3 is TGTGCCACAGGGACAGGGGAGCCGCCCCAGCATTTT. This chain uses TRBV19 with TRBJ1-5, with 10 nucleotides matching TRBD1. Germline values: CDR1 LNHDA, CDR2 SQIVND (reference sequence). This CDR3 region has 12 residues. V trimming: 10 bases; J trimming: 9 bases; junction bases outside the gene matches: 6.

This clone occurred once. CDR3 loop: CASSRETGGTDTQYF. CDR3 in DNA: TGTGCCAGCAGCAGGGAGACAGGGGGCACAGATACGCAGTATTTT. This sequence joins TRBV6-5 and TRBJ2-3; 8 bases align to TRBD1. V trimming: 6 bases; J trimming: 1 base; junction bases outside the gene matches: 6. The length of the CDR3 is 15 residues. CDR1 MNHEY and CDR2 SVGAGI come from the germline V gene.

The chain employs TRBV6-1 and TRBJ2-7; a weak D match, TRBD1 (5 bases). The CDR3 extends over 11 amino acids. The germline V gene has CDR1 MNHNS and CDR2 SASEGT. Trimming removed 8 bases at V and 6 bases at J, with 11 bases between. CDR3 in amino acids: CASWSGLEQYF. The CDR3 nucleotides are TGTGCCAGCTGGTCAGGGCTCGAGCAGTACTTC.

This sequence joins TRBV30 and TRBJ1-5, with D possibly being TRBD1 (6 bases). Looked up from germline, CDR1 is GTSNPN and CDR2 is SVGIG (reference sequence). V was cut by 1 base and J by 2 bases, with 6 bases left in between. The CDR3 extends over 13 amino acids. Here the CDR3 reads CAWSGTGNQPQHF. The CDR3 DNA follows: TGTGCCTGGAGTGGGACAGGCAATCAGCCCCAGCATTTT.

CDR3 nucleotide sequence: TGCGCCAGCAGCCAGAGCATCGGGGTCGATGGCTACACCTTC. The encoded protein is CASSQSIGVDGYTF. The chain links TRBV4-1 to TRBJ1-2; no reliable D call. The CDR3 loop spans 14 amino acids. Germline values: CDR1 MGHRA, CDR2 YSYEKL. V lost 3 bases, J lost 6 bases, and 14 bases lay in between.

V and J are TRBV2 and TRBJ2-2; D perhaps matches TRBD2 (6 bases). CDR3 length: 13 residues. Germline assignment: CDR1 SNHLY and CDR2 FYNNEI. With 3 bases removed from V and 5 bases from J, the gap between germline ends came to 7 bases. For the CDR3, the DNA is TGTGCCAGCAGTGAGGCGGGGACCGGGGAGCTGTTTTTT. Its translation is CASSEAGTGELFF.

This clone was recorded only once. The chain employs TRBV6-5 and TRBJ2-1; a weak D match, TRBD1 (5 bases). The V end lost 2 bases, the J end lost 9 bases, and 14 bases lay between the germline ends. This CDR3 has 14 residues. Looked up from germline, CDR1 is MNHEY and CDR2 is SVGAGI. CDR3 loop: CASSYGPTGAEQFF. The CDR3 DNA follows: TGTGCCAGCAGTTACGGTCCTACTGGGGCTGAGCAGTTCTTC.

J is TRBJ1-2 and V is TRBV10-2; 9 bases fit TRBD1. V was pared by 7 bases and J by 1 base, with 13 bases of the junction left unmatched. This CDR3 is 17 amino acids long. Germline V CDR1 and CDR2: WSHSY, SAAADI. The CDR3 loop reads CASKGGLTGGNNYGYTF. The CDR3 nucleotides are TGCGCCAGCAAAGGAGGCCTGACAGGGGGAAATAACTATGGCTACACCTTC.

CDR3 residues: CASSLVSSERNEQFF. CDR3 nucleotides: TGTGCCAGCAGCTTAGTTTCTAGCGAGCGCAATGAGCAGTTCTTC. The chain links TRBV11-3 to TRBJ2-1; TRBD2 might be the D (6 bases). The V gene lost 1 base and the J gene lost 6 bases, with 13 bases spanning the gap. This CDR3 contains 15 residues. Per germline, CDR1 SGHNT and CDR2 YENEEA. Full variable domain (rest looked up from reference TRBV11-3 and TRBJ2-1): EAGVVQSPRYKIIEKKQPVAFWCNPISGHNTLYWYLQNLGQGPELLIRYENEEAVDDSQLPKDRFSAERLKGVDSTLKIQPAELGDSAVYLCASSLVSSERNEQFFGPGTRLTVL.

This clone was detected only once. This chain uses TRBV9 with TRBJ2-3; the match to TRBD2 covers 7 bases. Germline V gene data show CDR1 as SGDLS and CDR2 as YYNGEE. V dropped 5 bases and J dropped 3; count of bases not matched to a gene: 6. The CDR3 sequence is 14 residues long. In nucleotides, the CDR3 is TGTGCCAGCAGTCCGCAAGCGGGAACAGATACGCAGTATTTT. This sequence encodes CASSPQAGTDTQYF.

The count of this clone is one. V gene TRBV11-1 combines with J gene TRBJ2-1, with 10 bases identical to TRBD2. Germline values: CDR1 SGHAT, CDR2 FQDESV (reference sequence). This CDR3 is built from 16 residues. The ends lost 3 bases at V and 2 bases at J; junction bases unmatched: 4. CDR3 DNA: TGTGCCAGCAGCTTGGCTAGCGGGGGCCCCTACAATGAGCAGTTCTTC. Translation gives CASSLASGGPYNEQFF.

V gene TRBV6-5 combines with J gene TRBJ1-4; D gene unclear. The V end was cut by 6 bases, the J end by 7 bases, with 9 bases between. Germline values: CDR1 MNHEY, CDR2 SVGAGI. This CDR3 spans 12 amino acids. CDR3 in DNA: TGTGCCAGCAGCCCGTCAGGTGAAAAACTGTTTTTT. It translates to CASSPSGEKLFF.

V is TRBV28 and J is TRBJ2-7; 12 bases fit TRBD1. The V gene end was trimmed by 6 bases and the J gene end by 4 bases; junction bases not matched to a gene: 4. The CDR3 is 14 amino acids. Germline V gene lookup returns CDR1 MDHEN and CDR2 SYDVKM. The CDR3 nucleotides read TGTGCCAGCAGGGGACAGGGGGCTTCGTACGAGCAGTACTTC. It translates to CASRGQGASYEQYF.

The chain uses TRBV20-1 and TRBJ2-1; D ambiguous. Germline V gene data show CDR1 as DFQATT and CDR2 as SNEGSKA (reference sequence). The CDR3 is 11 residues long. Trimming removed 6 bases at V and 10 bases at J, with 13 bases between. The CDR3 coding sequence is TGCAGTGCCACTAACCTGCAGGAGCAGTTCTTC. Protein: CSATNLQEQFF.

The V call is TRBV28, the J call TRBJ1-5; unclear D gene. Trimming left V 6 bases short and J 0 bases short, with 18 bases between. CDR3 length: 17 amino acids. CDR1 MDHEN and CDR2 SYDVKM come from the germline V gene. The CDR3 nucleotides are TGTGCCAGCAGCCGCGGCTCCTTAGCTTATAGCAATCAGCCCCAGCATTTT. Amino acid sequence: CASSRGSLAYSNQPQHF.

The chain couples TRBV6-1 to TRBJ2-5; D gene uncertain. CDR3 size: 10 residues. V was shortened by 8 bases and J by 5 bases, with 6 bases between the two germline ends. In germline, CDR1 is MNHNS, CDR2 SASEGT. The chain's CDR3 is CASLLETQYF. In nucleotides, the CDR3 is TGTGCCAGCCTCTTGGAGACCCAGTACTTC.

The chain is built from TRBV11-2 and TRBJ2-7; 10 nucleotides match TRBD1. After removal of 2 bases from V and 1 base from J, the junction contained 5 bases not matched to a gene. This CDR3 has 16 residues. The germline gives CDR1 SGHAT, CDR2 FQNNGV. The CDR3 DNA reads TGTGCCAGCAGCTTAATAACGGGACAGGGGTCCTACGAGCAGTACTTC. Amino acid sequence: CASSLITGQGSYEQYF.

This chain joins TRBV9 and TRBJ2-7; 9 bases fit TRBD2. Germline V gene data show CDR1 as SGDLS and CDR2 as YYNGEE. The CDR3 runs to 15 residues. Germline trimming cut 0 bases from V and 5 bases from J; bases unmatched to any gene: 6. The CDR3 DNA reads TGTGCCAGCAGCGTAGAGGCTAGCGGGGTCAACGAGCAGTACTTC. Protein product: CASSVEASGVNEQYF. The whole variable domain, remainder taken from reference TRBV9 and TRBJ2-7, is DSGVTQTPKHLITATGQRVTLRCSPRSGDLSVYWYQQSLDQGLQFLIQYYNGEERAKGNILERFSAQQFPDLHSELNLSSLELGDSALYFCASSVEASGVNEQYFGPGTRLTVT.

The genes are TRBV19 and TRBJ2-1; 7 bases agree with TRBD1. CDR1 is LNHDA, CDR2 SQIVND, per germline (reference sequence). Losses at the gene ends were 3 bases for V and 0 bases for J; bases not matched to a gene: 5. The CDR3 has 16 amino acids. This CDR3 reads CASSILTGTSYNEQFF. As DNA, the CDR3 is TGTGCCAGTAGTATTTTGACAGGGACCTCCTACAATGAGCAGTTCTTC.

This chain connects TRBV5-6 to TRBJ2-5; 8 nucleotides line up with TRBD1. The ends lost 2 bases at V and 4 bases at J; junction bases unmatched: 10. There are 16 residues in the CDR3. Germline V CDR1 and CDR2: SGHDT, YYEEEE. The CDR3 DNA sequence: TGTGCCAGCAGCTTATTTCAGGGGGCTCTAGGAGAGACCCAGTACTTC. This codes for CASSLFQGALGETQYF.

The rearrangement uses TRBV27 and TRBJ1-4; 11 nucleotides agree with TRBD1. J lost 7 bases, V lost 8 bases, and 6 bases had no gene match. The CDR3 spans 14 residues. Germline assignment: CDR1 MNHEY and CDR2 SMNVEV (reference sequence). Here the CDR3 reads CASGAGTGGEKLFF. CDR3 nucleotides: TGTGCCAGCGGAGCCGGGACAGGGGGTGAAAAACTGTTTTTT. Based on the CDR3 plus reference TRBV27 and TRBJ1-4, the full variable domain is EAQVTQNPRYLITVTGKKLTVTCSQNMNHEYMSWYRQDPGLGLRQIYYSMNVEVTDKGDVPEGYKVSRKEKRNFPLILESPSPNQTSLYFCASGAGTGGEKLFFGSGTQLSVL.